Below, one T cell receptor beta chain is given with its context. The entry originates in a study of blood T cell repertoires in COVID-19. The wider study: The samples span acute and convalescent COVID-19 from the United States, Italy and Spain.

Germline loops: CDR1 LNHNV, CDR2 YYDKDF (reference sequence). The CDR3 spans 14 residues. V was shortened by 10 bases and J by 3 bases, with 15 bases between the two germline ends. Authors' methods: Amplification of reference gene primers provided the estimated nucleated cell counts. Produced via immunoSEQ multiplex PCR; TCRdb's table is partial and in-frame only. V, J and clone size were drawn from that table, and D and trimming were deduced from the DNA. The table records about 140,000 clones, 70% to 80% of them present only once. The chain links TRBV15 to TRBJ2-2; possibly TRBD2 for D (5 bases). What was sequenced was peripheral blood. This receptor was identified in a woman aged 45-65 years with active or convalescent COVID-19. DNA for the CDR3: TGTGCCAGTTCGAGGCTAGCTGACACCGGGGAGCTGTTTTTT. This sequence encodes CASSRLADTGELFF.